This entry lists 31 T cell receptor beta chains sequenced from one sample in a study of cytomegalovirus exposure and HLA in healthy donors. PCR primers comprised 60 Vbeta and 13 Jbeta primers. TCRdb's copy holds only in-frame clones and misses some; the assay was immunoSEQ multiplex PCR. Seen here are 200,000 to 300,000 clones, around 76% observed once, and the top ten hold over 5%. Sequencing used PBMCs. The receptors here all came from a woman aged 40 to 50 in good health and CMV-seropositive.

CDR3 DNA: TGTGCCAGCAGCCAAGCTACAGGGGACGAGCAGTACTTC. Its protein product is CASSQATGDEQYF. The chain links TRBV4-2 to TRBJ2-7; 7 nucleotides agree with TRBD1. The J segment lost 5 bases and the V segment lost 1 base, leaving 2 bases of the junction unmatched. Germline CDR1 LGHNA, CDR2 YNFKEQ. The CDR3 runs 13 residues.

The chain couples TRBV5-4 to TRBJ1-2; tentative D call: TRBD1 (6 bases). Germline CDR1 is SGHNT and CDR2 is YYREEE (reference sequence). The CDR3 totals 13 residues. V lost 3 bases, J lost 7 bases, and 13 bases lay in between. The chain's CDR3 is CASSSTGSSGYTF. CDR3 bases: TGTGCCAGCAGCTCCACAGGGTCCTCTGGCTACACCTTC.

This clone was recorded only once. The rearrangement links TRBV4-2 to TRBJ2-7, with TRBD1 identical over 10 bases. The CDR3 covers 17 residues. Germline CDR1 LGHNA, CDR2 YNFKEQ. V lost 0 bases, J lost 1 base, and 6 bases stayed unmatched. This chain's CDR3 is CASSQDRQGARSYEQYF. The CDR3 region has the DNA TGTGCCAGCAGCCAAGACCGACAGGGGGCCCGATCCTACGAGCAGTACTTC.

This rearrangement joins TRBV4-3 to TRBJ1-2; perhaps TRBD1 as D (6 bases). Germline assignment: CDR1 LGHNA and CDR2 YSLEER. This CDR3 contains 14 residues. Trimming removed 1 base from V and 8 bases from J, with 14 bases in between. For the CDR3, the DNA is TGCGCCAGCAGCCAAGGAGGACAGTTGGGGGGCTACACCTTC. Protein sequence: CASSQGGQLGGYTF.

The chain couples TRBV6-5 to TRBJ2-2; 11 bases are a match to TRBD2. J lost 6 bases, V lost 5 bases, and 2 bases had no gene match. Germline V gene lookup returns CDR1 MNHEY and CDR2 SVGAGI. The CDR3 length is 14 residues. CDR3 nucleotides: TGTGCCAGCAGTACGGGACTAGCGGCCGGGGAGCTGTTTTTT. It encodes CASSTGLAAGELFF.

There are a few counts of this clone. The chain combines TRBV5-6 with TRBJ1-4; weak D call: TRBD1 (5 bases). Trimming removed 5 bases at V and 5 bases at J, with 7 bases between. Germline V lookup: CDR1 SGHDT, CDR2 YYEEEE. The CDR3 extends over 12 amino acids. The CDR3 region is CASRRGNEKLFF. The CDR3, as DNA: TGTGCCAGCAGACGGGGGAATGAAAAACTGTTTTTT.

Here the CDR3 DNA reads TGTGCCAGTAGTCCCAGGGTCCAGAACACTGAAGCTTTCTTT. Translated: CASSPRVQNTEAFF. The chain uses TRBV19 and TRBJ1-1, with D maybe TRBD1 (5 bases). Germline V CDR1 and CDR2: LNHDA, SQIVND (reference sequence). This CDR3 contains 14 residues. V dropped 5 bases and J dropped 1 base, with 11 bases sitting between them.

V usage is TRBV11-3 and J usage is TRBJ2-6, with no clear D. The CDR3 runs to 18 residues. The germline gives CDR1 SGHNT, CDR2 YENEEA. V was cut by 1 base and J by 2 bases, with 15 bases left in between. The CDR3 is CASSLVAEPLAGANVLTF. The CDR3 DNA is TGTGCCAGCAGCTTAGTTGCGGAACCCCTGGCTGGGGCCAACGTCCTGACTTTC.

A few counts support this clone. The chain recombines TRBV6-6 with TRBJ2-7; perhaps TRBD1 as D (5 bases). The ends were cut back, 6 bases at V and 5 bases at J, with 14 bases in the middle. Germline CDR1 MNHNY, CDR2 SVGAGI (reference sequence). The CDR3 is made up of 13 amino acids. In DNA, the CDR3 is TGTGCCAGCAGGCAGGGTGACCGCCACGAGCAGTACTTC. Translation gives CASRQGDRHEQYF.

CDR3 in amino acids: CASGLGRGRLSNEQFF. The CDR3 DNA is TGTGCTAGTGGTTTAGGAAGGGGGAGACTGTCCAATGAGCAGTTCTTC. The V gene is TRBV12-5, the J gene TRBJ2-1, with D possibly being TRBD1 (6 bases). The CDR3 runs 16 residues. Looked up from germline, CDR1 is LGHNT and CDR2 is FRNRAP. V dropped 3 bases and J dropped 6 bases, with 18 bases sitting between them.

J is TRBJ1-5 and V is TRBV2; D is perhaps TRBD1 (5 bases). The V and J ends lost 5 bases and 0 bases respectively, with 11 bases between them. This CDR3 contains 15 residues. Per the germline V gene, CDR1 is SNHLY and CDR2 is FYNNEI. Written as DNA, the CDR3 is TGTGCCAGCAGTTCAGACAGCCATAGCAATCAGCCCCAGCATTTT. Translated, it gives CASSSDSHSNQPQHF.

This chain uses TRBV5-6 with TRBJ2-7; TRBD2 is a possible D gene (7 bases). CDR3 size: 17 residues. Germline values: CDR1 SGHDT, CDR2 YYEEEE. V was shortened by 2 bases and J by 5 bases, with 23 bases between the two germline ends. The DNA for the CDR3 is TGTGCCAGCAGCTTCTCAGGGGCGGGGGCGAGGGGGAACGAGCAGTACTTC. It specifies CASSFSGAGARGNEQYF.

The rearrangement uses TRBV7-3 and TRBJ2-1, with TRBD2 matching over 7 bases. The CDR3 covers 12 residues. Germline values: CDR1 SGHTA, CDR2 FQGTGA. V shed 5 bases and J 8 bases; nucleotides not matched to a gene: 3. The chain's CDR3 is CASSPRGDEQFF. The CDR3 region has the DNA TGTGCCAGCAGCCCTCGGGGGGATGAGCAGTTCTTC.

V usage is TRBV29-1 and J usage is TRBJ2-2, with 8 bases that match TRBD2. This CDR3 is built from 14 residues. CDR1 and CDR2 (germline): SQVTM, ANQGSEA. Losses at the gene ends were 4 bases for V and 2 bases for J; bases not matched to a gene: 3. Here the CDR3 reads CSVALAVNTGELFF. In DNA, the CDR3 is TGCAGCGTTGCACTAGCGGTTAACACCGGGGAGCTGTTTTTT.

V and J are TRBV7-2 and TRBJ2-5; D is perhaps TRBD2 (5 bases). Trimming took off 1 base at V and 5 bases at J, with 11 bases between the two ends. Germline CDR1 and CDR2: SGHTA and FQGNSA. The CDR3 runs 14 residues. The CDR3: CASSLGSAGETQYF. CDR3 coding DNA: TGTGCCAGCAGCTTAGGTAGCGCCGGTGAGACCCAGTACTTC.

The V call is TRBV29-1, the J call TRBJ1-1; no reliable D call. The CDR3 totals 14 residues. The germline gives CDR1 SQVTM, CDR2 ANQGSEA. V was pared by 7 bases and J by 0 bases, with 15 bases between. The CDR3 nucleotides read TGCAGCGCTAGTGGCAGAACCATGAACACTGAAGCTTTCTTT. Translation gives CSASGRTMNTEAFF. The whole variable domain, filled in from reference TRBV29-1 and TRBJ1-1, reads SAVISQKPSRDICQRGTSLTIQCQVDSQVTMMFWYRQQPGQSLTLIATANQGSEATYESGFVIDKFPISRPNLTFSTLTVSNMSPEDSSIYLCSASGRTMNTEAFFGQGTRLTVV.

The CDR3 coding sequence is TGTGCCAGCAGCCCCGGACTAGCGGGGGGGGTCGAGCAGTACTTC. Its protein product is CASSPGLAGGVEQYF. The chain joins TRBV7-2 to TRBJ2-7; 15 bases agree with TRBD2. Per the germline V gene, CDR1 is SGHTA and CDR2 is FQGNSA. The CDR3 runs 15 residues. V was pared by 5 bases and J by 6 bases, with 5 bases of the junction left unmatched.

The V gene is TRBV30, the J gene TRBJ2-2; D may be TRBD1 (6 bases). The CDR3 runs 13 residues. CDR1 is GTSNPN, CDR2 SVGIG, per germline (reference sequence). V shed 3 bases and J shed 4 bases, with 9 bases lying between them. The chain's CDR3 is CAWRRGITGELFF. In nucleotides, the CDR3 is TGTGCCTGGAGAAGGGGGATCACCGGGGAGCTGTTTTTT.

This clone was counted a single time. This chain connects TRBV7-2 to TRBJ1-2, with 7 bases that match TRBD1. The trim removed 4 bases at V and 2 bases at J, leaving 7 bases unmatched. This CDR3 contains 15 residues. Germline CDR1 SGHTA, CDR2 FQGNSA. Here the CDR3 reads CASSSTPTGNYGYTF. DNA for the CDR3: TGTGCCAGCAGCTCTACACCGACAGGGAACTATGGCTACACCTTC.

The V call is TRBV6-5, the J call TRBJ2-5; D call uncertain. CDR3 length: 15 amino acids. Germline CDR1 reads MNHEY; CDR2 reads SVGAGI. V was cut by 0 bases and J by 4 bases, with 12 bases left in between. The CDR3 region has the DNA TGTGCCAGCAGTTACTCGACCCAGACGGGAGAGACCCAGTACTTC. Protein sequence: CASSYSTQTGETQYF.

This chain joins TRBV7-3 and TRBJ1-2; D remains unclear. Trimming left V 4 bases short and J 5 bases short, with 11 bases between. The CDR3 runs to 13 residues. CDR1 SGHTA and CDR2 FQGTGA come from the germline V gene. The CDR3 sequence is CASSSTPGYGYTF. CDR3 in DNA: TGTGCCAGCAGCTCAACCCCAGGTTATGGCTACACCTTC.

Written as DNA, the CDR3 is TGTGCCAGCTCGCCGGGACAGGGGGCAGCCGGGGAGCTGTTTTTT. This translates into CASSPGQGAAGELFF. V usage is TRBV18 and J usage is TRBJ2-2; TRBD1 aligns across 12 bases. The CDR3 extends over 15 amino acids. Looked up from germline, CDR1 is KGHSH and CDR2 is LQKENI. J was trimmed by 6 bases and V by 6 bases; bases with no gene match: 5.

The CDR3 region is CASNPSGNTGELFF. In DNA form, the CDR3 reads TGTGCCAGTAACCCTAGCGGGAACACCGGGGAGCTGTTTTTT. The chain recombines TRBV19 with TRBJ2-2, with 7 bases that match TRBD2. The CDR3 spans 14 residues. The germline V gene encodes CDR1 LNHDA and CDR2 SQIVND (reference sequence). With V trimmed by 7 bases and J by 1 base, 3 bases remained unmatched.

J is TRBJ1-1 and V is TRBV7-2; D gene uncertain. Between the trimmed V and J ends, which lost 5 bases and 1 base, there was a span of 11 bases. The CDR3 is 14 residues long. The V gene's germline CDR1 is SGHTA and CDR2 FQGNSA. The CDR3, as DNA: TGTGCCAGCAGCACAGAGACCCGGAACACTGAAGCTTTCTTT. It translates to CASSTETRNTEAFF.

This sequence joins TRBV6-1 and TRBJ2-3; TRBD1 aligns across 7 bases. V gave up 4 bases and J gave up 0 bases; unmatched junction bases: 7. This CDR3 has 16 amino acids. From germline, CDR1 is MNHNS and CDR2 SASEGT. Here the CDR3 reads CASSATGISSTDTQYF. Written as DNA, the CDR3 is TGTGCCAGCAGTGCGACAGGGATCTCTAGCACAGATACGCAGTATTTT.

Note on this clone: Sequence at one end of the junction differs from germline and may be a read error. This chain uses TRBV18 with TRBJ1-2, with no clear D. CDR3 size: 12 residues. Germline V CDR1 and CDR2: KGHSH, LQKENI. The CDR3 DNA follows: TGTGCCAGCTCACCAGCGTCGCGGGATTTGCTCTTC. This encodes CASSPASRDLLF.

The genes are TRBV5-1 and TRBJ2-1, with D tentatively TRBD2 (5 bases). Trimming took off 0 bases at V and 0 bases at J, with 10 bases between the two ends. Germline loops: CDR1 SGHRS, CDR2 YFSETQ. This CDR3 has 16 residues. Here the CDR3 reads CASSLEGGLSYNEQFF. The CDR3 DNA reads as TGCGCCAGCAGCTTGGAGGGCGGACTCTCCTACAATGAGCAGTTCTTC.

V and J are TRBV6-5 and TRBJ1-1; the match to TRBD1 covers 8 bases. CDR3 length: 15 residues. Germline V gene data show CDR1 as MNHEY and CDR2 as SVGAGI. The trim removed 0 bases at V and 0 bases at J, leaving 0 bases unmatched. CDR3 sequence (DNA): TGTGCCAGCAGTTACTCGGGACAGGTGAACACTGAAGCTTTCTTT. This encodes CASSYSGQVNTEAFF.

Only a few counts were recorded for this clone. The chain combines TRBV6-6 with TRBJ1-5; TRBD1 matches at 10 bases. This CDR3 region has 15 residues. The V segment lost 7 bases and the J segment 7 bases; nucleotides outside the gene matches: 10. Germline V gene sequence: CDR1 MNHNY, CDR2 SVGAGI (reference sequence). The DNA of the CDR3 is TGTGCCAGCATTACCGGGACAGGGGATTTCCAGCCCCAGCATTTT. This encodes CASITGTGDFQPQHF.

The rearrangement uses TRBV7-9 and TRBJ2-2, with D perhaps matching TRBD1 (5 bases). CDR3 length: 16 amino acids. The V end was cut by 5 bases, the J end by 4 bases, with 17 bases between. Germline V CDR1 and CDR2: SEHNR, FQNEAQ (reference sequence). CDR3 in amino acids: CASSLQWGWGTGELFF. The CDR3 DNA follows: TGTGCCAGCAGCCTACAATGGGGCTGGGGCACCGGGGAGCTGTTTTTT.

The rearrangement joins TRBV5-1 to TRBJ1-4; D unclear. The CDR3 consists of 16 residues. Deletions cut 4 bases from V and 0 bases from J, with 13 bases between. Germline CDR1 and CDR2: SGHRS and YFSETQ. In DNA form, the CDR3 reads TGCGCCAGCAGCCCGGGGTCTGCTGCAACTAATGAAAAACTGTTTTTT. Translation gives CASSPGSAATNEKLFF. The variable domain in full, completed from reference TRBV5-1 and TRBJ1-4, reads KAGVTQTPRYLIKTRGQQVTLSCSPISGHRSVSWYQQTPGQGLQFLFEYFSETQRNKGNFPGRFSGRQFSNSRSEMNVSTLELGDSALYLCASSPGSAATNEKLFFGSGTQLSVL.